Detailed here is one TCR delta chain. The amino acid sequence in TCRdb belongs to a much larger clone and departs from this DNA's translation at residue 7, likely a sequencing read error; the sequence shown is translated from the DNA. The sample is drawn from a study of gamma-delta T cells after stem cell transplantation. TCRdb used CATT to re-call clones from the RT-PCR reads. The sample yields 5,500 to 6,500 delta-chain clones, roughly 1.9% seen once. Per the germline V gene, CDR1 is GEAIGNYY and CDR2 is EKD. V was shortened by 2 bases and J by 1 base, with 13 bases between the two germline ends. The CDR3 loop spans 15 amino acids.

V usage is TRDV2 and J usage is TRDJ1; D remains ambiguous. Sequencing was performed on gamma-delta T cells. The receptor's source is a human donor. It is not recorded whose cells these are; they may come from a transplant donor. CDR3 nucleotide sequence: TGTGCCTGTGACAATATTGAGGATCGCACCGATAAACTCATCTTT. Translating it yields CACDNIEDRTDKLIF.